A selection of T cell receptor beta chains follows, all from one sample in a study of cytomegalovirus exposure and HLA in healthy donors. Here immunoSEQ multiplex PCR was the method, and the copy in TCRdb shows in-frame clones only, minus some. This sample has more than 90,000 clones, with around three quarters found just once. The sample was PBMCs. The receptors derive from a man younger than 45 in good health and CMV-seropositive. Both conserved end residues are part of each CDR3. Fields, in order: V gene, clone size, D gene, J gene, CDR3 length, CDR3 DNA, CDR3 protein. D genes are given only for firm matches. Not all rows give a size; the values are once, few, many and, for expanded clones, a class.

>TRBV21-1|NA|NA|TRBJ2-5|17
TGTGCCAGCAGCAAACGAGTACGAAGCGTAATTGGGGAGACCCAGTACTTC
CASSKRVRSVIGETQYF
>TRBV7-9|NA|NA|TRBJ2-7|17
TGTTCCAGCAGCTTAAGGAGGTTCAGGACGGGCTCCTACGAGCAGTACTTC
CSSSLRRFRTGSYEQYF
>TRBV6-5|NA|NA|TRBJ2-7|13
TGTGCCAGCAGCCGACAGCCGCACTACGAGCAGTACTTC
CASSRQPHYEQYF
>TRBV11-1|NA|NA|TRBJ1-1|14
TGTGCCAGCAGCTTATACCAGATGAACACTGAAGCTTTCTTT
CASSLYQMNTEAFF
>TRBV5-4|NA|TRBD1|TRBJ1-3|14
TGTGCCAGCAGTTCCGACAGGGGGAGAAACACCATATATTTT
CASSSDRGRNTIYF
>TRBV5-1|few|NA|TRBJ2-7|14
TGCGCCAGCCGCCCGGTGCCAGGGTTGTACGAGCAGTACTTC
CASRPVPGLYEQYF
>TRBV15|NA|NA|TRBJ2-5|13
TGTGCCACCAGCAGGGGACACAAAGAGACCCAGTACTTC
CATSRGHKETQYF
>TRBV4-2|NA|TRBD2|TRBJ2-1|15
TGTGCCAGCAGCCCGAGCGGGGGAGCCTACAATGAGCAGTTCTTC
CASSPSGGAYNEQFF
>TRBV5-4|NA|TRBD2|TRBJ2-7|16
TGTGCCAGCAGCTCCACCGCCAAAGCGGGGGGGCGGGAGCAGTACTTC
CASSSTAKAGGREQYF
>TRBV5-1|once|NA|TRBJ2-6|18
TGCGCCAGCAGCTTCCGCGGGGACCTCCGCTCTGGGGCCAACGTCCTGACTTTC
CASSFRGDLRSGANVLTF
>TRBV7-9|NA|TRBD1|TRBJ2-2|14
TGTGCCAGCAGCTCCTACAGGGGGCCCGGGGAGCTGTTTTTT
CASSSYRGPGELFF
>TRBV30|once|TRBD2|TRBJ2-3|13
TGTGCCTGGGAAGGCTCCTCGGGGGGAGGCCGGAATTTT
CAWEGSSGGGRNF
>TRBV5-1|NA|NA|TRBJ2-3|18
TGCGCCAGCAGCTTGGGAGGTGCGGGGGCATCACGGACAGATACGCAGTATTTT
CASSLGGAGASRTDTQYF